This entry is about one T cell receptor beta chain. No antigen is known for it. This sample was taken from a study of identifying expanded T cells in peripheral blood. TCRdb keeps only in-frame clones here, not all; method: immunoSEQ multiplex PCR. The sample lists over 100,000 clones; around 88% were seen once. Collection occurred without any documented infections or immune events in donors. Germline V gene data show CDR1 as MNHEY and CDR2 as SMNVEV (reference sequence). Germline trimming cut 7 bases from V and 6 bases from J; bases unmatched to any gene: 3. This CDR3 has 13 residues. General study findings and limits: Roughly 2-week clone count variance significantly increased as total template count grew. Differentially abundant clones: roughly 1.2 between replicates, about 17 at roughly 13 days, under 25 at four.

This sequence joins TRBV27 and TRBJ2-1, with 10 bases that match TRBD2. The sequenced sample consisted of blood. The sequence came from a person between 18 and 75 years old in good health. CDR3 coding DNA: TGTGCCAGCATGCCTAGCGGGGGCAATGAGCAGTTCTTC. Its protein is CASMPSGGNEQFF.